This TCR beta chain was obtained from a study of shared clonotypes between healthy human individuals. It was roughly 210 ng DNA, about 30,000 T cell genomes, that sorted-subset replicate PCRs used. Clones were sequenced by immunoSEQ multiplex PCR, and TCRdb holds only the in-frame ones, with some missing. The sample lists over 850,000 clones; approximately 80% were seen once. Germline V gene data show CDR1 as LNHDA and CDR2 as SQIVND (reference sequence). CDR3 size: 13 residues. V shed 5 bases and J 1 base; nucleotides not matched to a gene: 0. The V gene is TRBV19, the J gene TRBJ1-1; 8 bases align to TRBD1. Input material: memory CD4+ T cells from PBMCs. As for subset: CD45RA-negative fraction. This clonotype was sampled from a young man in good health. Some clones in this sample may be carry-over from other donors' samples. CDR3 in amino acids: CASSGQGNTEAFF. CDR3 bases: TGTGCCAGTAGTGGACAGGGGAACACTGAAGCTTTCTTT.